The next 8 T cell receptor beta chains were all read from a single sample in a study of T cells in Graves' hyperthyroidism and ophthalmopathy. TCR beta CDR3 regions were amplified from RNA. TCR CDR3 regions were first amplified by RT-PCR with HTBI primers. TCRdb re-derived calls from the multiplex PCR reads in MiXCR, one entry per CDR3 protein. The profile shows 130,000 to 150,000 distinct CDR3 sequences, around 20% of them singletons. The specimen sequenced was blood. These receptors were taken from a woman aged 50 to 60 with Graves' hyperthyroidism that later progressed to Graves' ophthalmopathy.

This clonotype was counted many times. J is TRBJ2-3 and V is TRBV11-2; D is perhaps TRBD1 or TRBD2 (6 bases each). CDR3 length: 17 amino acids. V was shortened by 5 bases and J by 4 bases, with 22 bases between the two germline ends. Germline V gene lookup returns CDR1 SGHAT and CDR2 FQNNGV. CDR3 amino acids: CASSPGSGGREADTQYF. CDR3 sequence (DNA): TGTGCCAGCAGCCCCGGGTCCGGGGGCAGGGAGGCAGATACGCAGTATTTT.

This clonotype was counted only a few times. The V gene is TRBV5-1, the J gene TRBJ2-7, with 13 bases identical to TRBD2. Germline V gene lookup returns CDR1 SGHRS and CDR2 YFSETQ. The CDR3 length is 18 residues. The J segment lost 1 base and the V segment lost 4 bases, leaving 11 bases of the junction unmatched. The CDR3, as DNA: TGCGCCAGCAGCCCCTGGGGGCCGGGACTAGCGGGGTCCTACGAGCAGTACTTC. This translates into CASSPWGPGLAGSYEQYF.

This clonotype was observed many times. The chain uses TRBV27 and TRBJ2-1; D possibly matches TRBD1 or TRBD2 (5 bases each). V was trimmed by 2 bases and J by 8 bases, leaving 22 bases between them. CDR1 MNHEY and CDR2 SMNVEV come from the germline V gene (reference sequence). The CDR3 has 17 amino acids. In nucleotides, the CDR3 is TGTGCCAGCAGTTTAATCCCTGAGTCAGGGAGATTAGATGAGCAGTTCTTC. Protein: CASSLIPESGRLDEQFF.

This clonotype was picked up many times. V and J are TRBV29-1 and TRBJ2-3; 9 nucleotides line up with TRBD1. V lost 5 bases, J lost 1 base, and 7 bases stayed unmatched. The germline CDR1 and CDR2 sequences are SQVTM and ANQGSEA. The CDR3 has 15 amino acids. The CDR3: CSVFVRDRGTDTQYF. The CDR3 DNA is TGCAGCGTTTTCGTCCGGGACAGGGGCACAGATACGCAGTATTTT.

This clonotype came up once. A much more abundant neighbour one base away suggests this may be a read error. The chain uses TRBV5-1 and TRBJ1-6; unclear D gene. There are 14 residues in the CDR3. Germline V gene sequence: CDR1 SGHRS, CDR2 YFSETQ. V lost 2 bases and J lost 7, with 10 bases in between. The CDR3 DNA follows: TGCGCCAGCAGCTTACACACGGGGAATTCACCCCTCCACTTT. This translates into CASSLHTGNSPLHF.

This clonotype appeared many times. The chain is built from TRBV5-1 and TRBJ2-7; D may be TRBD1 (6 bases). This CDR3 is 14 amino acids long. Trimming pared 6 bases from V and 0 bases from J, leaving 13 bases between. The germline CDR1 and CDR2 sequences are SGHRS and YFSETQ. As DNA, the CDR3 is TGCGCCAGCATGATGACAGGTGGCTCCTACGAGCAGTACTTC. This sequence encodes CASMMTGGSYEQYF.

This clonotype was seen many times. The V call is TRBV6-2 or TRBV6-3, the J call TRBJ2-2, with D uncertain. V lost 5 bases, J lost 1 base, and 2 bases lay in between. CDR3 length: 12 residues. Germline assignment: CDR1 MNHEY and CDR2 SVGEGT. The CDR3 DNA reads TGTGCCAGCAGTCAGAACACCGGGGAGCTGTTTTTT. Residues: CASSQNTGELFF.

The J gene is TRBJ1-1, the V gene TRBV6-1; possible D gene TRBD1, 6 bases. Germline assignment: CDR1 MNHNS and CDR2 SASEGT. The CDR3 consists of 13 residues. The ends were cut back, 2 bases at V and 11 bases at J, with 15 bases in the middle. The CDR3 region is CASSEKGGARAFF. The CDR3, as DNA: TGTGCCAGCAGTGAAAAAGGGGGGGCGAGGGCTTTCTTT.